This section outlines one T cell receptor beta chain sequence together with its context. Its target is unknown. The sample belongs to a study of T cell responses to AZD1222 COVID-19 vaccine. Study findings and constraints: Donors skewed white British and female; clonal diversity was possibly underestimated. Across spike, vaccine-associated CD4 TCRs were found, dominant at 160-218 and 743-854.

The table came from immunoSEQ multiplex PCR; TCRdb's copy has only in-frame clones and leaves some out. The sample has over 90,000 clones, around 82% seen once. The specimen was peripheral blood, collected on day 0 of AZD1222 vaccination. The source of this sequence is an adult in good health.

The CDR3: CASSQAGTGSSYEQYV. The CDR3, as DNA: TGTGCCAGCAGCCAAGCAGGGACAGGAAGCTCCTACGAGCAGTACGTC. The chain carries TRBV3-1 (or the pseudogene TRBV3-2) and TRBJ2-7; 8 bases fit TRBD1. The V gene's germline CDR1 is LGHDT and CDR2 YNNKEL (reference sequence). This CDR3 has 16 residues. Losses at the gene ends were 1 base for V and 0 bases for J; bases not matched to a gene: 5.